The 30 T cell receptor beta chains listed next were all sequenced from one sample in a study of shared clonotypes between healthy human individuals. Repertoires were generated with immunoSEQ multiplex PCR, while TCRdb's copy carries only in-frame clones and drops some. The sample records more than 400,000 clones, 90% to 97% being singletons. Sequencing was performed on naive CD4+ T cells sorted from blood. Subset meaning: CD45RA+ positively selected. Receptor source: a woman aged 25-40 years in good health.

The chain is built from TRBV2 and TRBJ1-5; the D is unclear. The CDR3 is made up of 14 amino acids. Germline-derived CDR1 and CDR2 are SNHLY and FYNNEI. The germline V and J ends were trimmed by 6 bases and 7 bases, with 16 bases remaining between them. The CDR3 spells CASRKAVNSQPQHF. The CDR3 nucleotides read TGTGCCAGCAGGAAGGCGGTGAACAGCCAGCCCCAGCATTTT.

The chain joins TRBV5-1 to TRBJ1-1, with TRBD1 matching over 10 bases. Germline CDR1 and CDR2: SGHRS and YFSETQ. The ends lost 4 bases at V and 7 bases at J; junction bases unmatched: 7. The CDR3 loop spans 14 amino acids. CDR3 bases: TGCGCCAGCAGCCTCGACAGGGGGCATGATGAAGCTTTCTTT. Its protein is CASSLDRGHDEAFF.

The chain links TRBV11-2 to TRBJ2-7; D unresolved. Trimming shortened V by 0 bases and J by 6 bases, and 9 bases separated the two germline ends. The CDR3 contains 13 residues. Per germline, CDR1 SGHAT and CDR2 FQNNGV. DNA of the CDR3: TGTGCCAGCAGCTTAGAAGGTCTTGGCGAGCAGTACTTC. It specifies CASSLEGLGEQYF.

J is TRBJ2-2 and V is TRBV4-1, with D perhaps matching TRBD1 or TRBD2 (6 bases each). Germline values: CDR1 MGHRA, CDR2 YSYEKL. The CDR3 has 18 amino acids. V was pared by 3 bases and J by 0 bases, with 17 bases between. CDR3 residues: CASSQRGEAEPNTGELFF. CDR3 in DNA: TGCGCCAGCAGCCAGAGGGGGGAGGCAGAACCGAACACCGGGGAGCTGTTTTTT.

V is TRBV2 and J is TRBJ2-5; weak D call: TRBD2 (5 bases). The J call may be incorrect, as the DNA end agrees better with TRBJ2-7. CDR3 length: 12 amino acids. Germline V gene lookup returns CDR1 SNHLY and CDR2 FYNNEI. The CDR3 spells CASTGETYEQYF. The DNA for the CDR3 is TGTGCCAGCACCGGGGAAACCTACGAGCAGTACTTC.

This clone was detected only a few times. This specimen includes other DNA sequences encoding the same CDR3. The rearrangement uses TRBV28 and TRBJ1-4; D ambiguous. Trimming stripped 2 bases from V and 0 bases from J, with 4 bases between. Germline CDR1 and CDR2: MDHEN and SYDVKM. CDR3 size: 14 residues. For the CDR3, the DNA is TGTGCCAGCAGTTTACCTACAACTAATGAAAAACTGTTTTTT. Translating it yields CASSLPTTNEKLFF.

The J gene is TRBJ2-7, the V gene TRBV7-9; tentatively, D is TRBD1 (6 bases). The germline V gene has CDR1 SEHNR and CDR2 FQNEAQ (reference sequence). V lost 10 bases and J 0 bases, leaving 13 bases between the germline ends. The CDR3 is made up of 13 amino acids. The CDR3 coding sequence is TGTGCCATCCTAGGGACATTCTCCTACGAGCAGTACTTC. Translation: CAILGTFSYEQYF.

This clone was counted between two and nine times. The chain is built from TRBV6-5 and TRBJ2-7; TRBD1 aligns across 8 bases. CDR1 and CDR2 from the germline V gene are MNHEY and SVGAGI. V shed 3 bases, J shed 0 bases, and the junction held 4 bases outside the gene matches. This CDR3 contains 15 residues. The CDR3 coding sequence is TGTGCCAGCAGTTATCAGGGGGCAACCTCCTACGAGCAGTACTTC. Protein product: CASSYQGATSYEQYF.

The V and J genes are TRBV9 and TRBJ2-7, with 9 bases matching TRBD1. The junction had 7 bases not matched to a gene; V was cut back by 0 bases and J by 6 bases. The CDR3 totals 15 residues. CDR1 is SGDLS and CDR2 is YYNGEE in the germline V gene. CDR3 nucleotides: TGTGCCAGCAGCGTAGAGGGACAGGGCGTTTTCGAGCAGTACTTC. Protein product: CASSVEGQGVFEQYF.

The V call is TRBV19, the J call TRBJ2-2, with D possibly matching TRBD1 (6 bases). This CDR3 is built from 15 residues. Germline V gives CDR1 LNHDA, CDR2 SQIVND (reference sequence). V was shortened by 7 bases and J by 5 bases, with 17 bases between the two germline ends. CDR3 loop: CASTTTGSRTGELFF. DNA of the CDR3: TGTGCCAGTACTACCACAGGGTCGAGGACCGGGGAGCTGTTTTTT.

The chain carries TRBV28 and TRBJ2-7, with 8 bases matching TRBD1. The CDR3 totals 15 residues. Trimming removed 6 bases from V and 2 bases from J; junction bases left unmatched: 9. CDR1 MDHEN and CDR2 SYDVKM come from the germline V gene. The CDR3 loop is CASRIDRGGTYEQYF. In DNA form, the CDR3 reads TGTGCCAGCAGAATAGACAGGGGAGGCACCTACGAGCAGTACTTC.

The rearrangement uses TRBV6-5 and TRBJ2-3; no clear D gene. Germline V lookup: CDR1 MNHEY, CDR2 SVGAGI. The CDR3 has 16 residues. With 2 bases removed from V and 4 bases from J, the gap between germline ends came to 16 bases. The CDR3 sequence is CASSYTPFGDSDTQYF. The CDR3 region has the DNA TGTGCCAGCAGTTACACCCCATTTGGGGATTCAGATACGCAGTATTTT.

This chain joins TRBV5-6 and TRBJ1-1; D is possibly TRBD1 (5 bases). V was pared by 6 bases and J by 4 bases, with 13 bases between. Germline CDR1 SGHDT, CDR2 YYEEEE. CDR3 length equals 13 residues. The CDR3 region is CASNLGGVTEAFF. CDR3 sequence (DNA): TGTGCCAGCAACCTTGGGGGGGTCACTGAAGCTTTCTTT. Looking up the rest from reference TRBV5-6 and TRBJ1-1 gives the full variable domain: DAGVTQSPTHLIKTRGQQVTLRCSPKSGHDTVSWYQQALGQGPQFIFQYYEEEERQRGNFPDRFSGHQFPNYSSELNVNALLLGDSALYLCASNLGGVTEAFFGQGTRLTVV.

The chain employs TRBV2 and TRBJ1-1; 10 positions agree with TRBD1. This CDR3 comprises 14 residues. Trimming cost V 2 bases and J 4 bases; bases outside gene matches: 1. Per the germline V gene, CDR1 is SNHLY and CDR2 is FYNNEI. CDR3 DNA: TGTGCCAGCAGTGAAAGGACAGGGGGCACTGAAGCTTTCTTT. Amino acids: CASSERTGGTEAFF.

In nucleotides, the CDR3 is TGTGCCAGCACCCTTGGTATAGCTACCTACGAGCAGTACTTC. Protein product: CASTLGIATYEQYF. The chain uses TRBV28 and TRBJ2-7; D is uncertain. Between the trimmed V and J ends, which lost 7 bases and 2 bases, there was a span of 15 bases. The CDR3 consists of 14 residues. Germline lookup yields CDR1 MDHEN and CDR2 SYDVKM.

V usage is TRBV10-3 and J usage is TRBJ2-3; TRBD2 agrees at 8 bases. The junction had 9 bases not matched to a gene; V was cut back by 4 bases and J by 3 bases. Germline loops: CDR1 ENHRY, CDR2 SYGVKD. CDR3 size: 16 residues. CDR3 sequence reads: CAISASGRSGTDTQYF. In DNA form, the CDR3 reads TGTGCCATCAGTGCGAGCGGGAGAAGCGGGACAGATACGCAGTATTTT.

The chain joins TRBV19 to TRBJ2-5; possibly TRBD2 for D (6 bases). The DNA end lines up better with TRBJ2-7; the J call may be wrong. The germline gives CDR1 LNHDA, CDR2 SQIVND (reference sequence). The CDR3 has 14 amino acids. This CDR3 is CASSIPSAPYEQYF. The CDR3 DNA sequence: TGTGCCAGTAGTATCCCTAGCGCCCCGTACGAGCAGTACTTC.

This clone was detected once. In nucleotides, the CDR3 is TGTGCCAGCAGCTTAGGACAGGGGATTTCCTACGAGCAGTACTTC. It translates to CASSLGQGISYEQYF. The rearrangement uses TRBV11-2 and TRBJ2-7, with 8 bases that match TRBD1. The germline gives CDR1 SGHAT, CDR2 FQNNGV. The CDR3 is 15 amino acids. The trim removed 1 base at V and 1 base at J, leaving 3 bases unmatched.

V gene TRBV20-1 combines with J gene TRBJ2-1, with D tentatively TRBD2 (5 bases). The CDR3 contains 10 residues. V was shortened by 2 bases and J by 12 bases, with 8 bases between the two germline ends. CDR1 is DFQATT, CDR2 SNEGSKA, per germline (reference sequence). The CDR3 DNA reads TGCAGTGCTAGACTAGCTCGGCAGTTCTTC. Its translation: CSARLARQFF.

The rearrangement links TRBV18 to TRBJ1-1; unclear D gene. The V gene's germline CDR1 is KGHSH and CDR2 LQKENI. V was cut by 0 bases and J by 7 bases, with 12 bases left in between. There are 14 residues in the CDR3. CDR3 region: CASSPPSKRLEAFF. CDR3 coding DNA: TGTGCCAGCTCACCACCCTCCAAGCGACTTGAAGCTTTCTTT.

The CDR3 nucleotides are TGTGCCAGCAGCTTAGGACTAGCCCCAGATACGCAGTATTTT. Translated: CASSLGLAPDTQYF. V gene TRBV11-3 combines with J gene TRBJ2-3; 7 bases agree with TRBD2. Per germline, CDR1 SGHNT and CDR2 YENEEA. The CDR3 covers 14 residues. V dropped 1 base and J dropped 4; count of bases not matched to a gene: 2.

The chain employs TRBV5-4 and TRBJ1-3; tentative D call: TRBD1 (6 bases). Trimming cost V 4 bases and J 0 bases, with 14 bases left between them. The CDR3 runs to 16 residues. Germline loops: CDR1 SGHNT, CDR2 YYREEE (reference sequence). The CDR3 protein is CASSRRQAYSGNTIYF. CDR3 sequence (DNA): TGTGCCAGCAGCCGAAGACAGGCGTACTCTGGAAACACCATATATTTT.

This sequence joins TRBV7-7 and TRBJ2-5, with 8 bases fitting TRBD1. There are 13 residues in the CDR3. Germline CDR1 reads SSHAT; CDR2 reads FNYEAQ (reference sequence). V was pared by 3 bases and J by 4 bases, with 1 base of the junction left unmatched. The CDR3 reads CASSLGQAETQYF. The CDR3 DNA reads TGTGCCAGCAGCTTGGGACAGGCAGAGACCCAGTACTTC.

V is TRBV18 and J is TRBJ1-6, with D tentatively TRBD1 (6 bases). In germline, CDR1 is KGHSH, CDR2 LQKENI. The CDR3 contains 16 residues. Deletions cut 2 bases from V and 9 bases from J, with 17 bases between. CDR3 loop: CASSPGSPTQGSPLHF. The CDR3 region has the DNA TGTGCCAGCTCACCAGGGTCCCCCACACAGGGTTCACCCCTCCACTTT.

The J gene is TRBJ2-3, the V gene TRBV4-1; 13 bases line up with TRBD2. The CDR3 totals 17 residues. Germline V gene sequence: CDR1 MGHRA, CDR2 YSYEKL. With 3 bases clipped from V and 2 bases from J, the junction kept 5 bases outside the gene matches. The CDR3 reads CASSQLGLAGATDTQYF. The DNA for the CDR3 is TGCGCCAGCAGCCAGCTCGGACTAGCGGGGGCCACAGATACGCAGTATTTT.

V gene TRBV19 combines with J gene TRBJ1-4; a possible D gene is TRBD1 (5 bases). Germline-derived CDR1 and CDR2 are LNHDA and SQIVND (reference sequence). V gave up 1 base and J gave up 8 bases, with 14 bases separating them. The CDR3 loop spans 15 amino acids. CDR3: CASSIAGTGLEKLFF. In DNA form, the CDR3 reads TGTGCCAGTAGTATAGCCGGGACCGGACTGGAAAAACTGTTTTTT.

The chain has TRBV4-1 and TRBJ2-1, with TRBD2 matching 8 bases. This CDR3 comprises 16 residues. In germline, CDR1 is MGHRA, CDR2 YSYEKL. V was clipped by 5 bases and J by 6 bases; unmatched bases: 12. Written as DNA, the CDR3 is TGCGCCAGCAGCTCCCCGGGGACTAGGGTATTCAATGAGCAGTTCTTC. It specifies CASSSPGTRVFNEQFF.

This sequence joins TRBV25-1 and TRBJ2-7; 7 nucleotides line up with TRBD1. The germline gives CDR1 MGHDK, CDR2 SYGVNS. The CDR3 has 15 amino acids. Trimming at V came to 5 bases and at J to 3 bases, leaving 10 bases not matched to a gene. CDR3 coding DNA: TGTGCCAGCAGTATCCTTGGGCAGGGGGACTACGAGCAGTACTTC. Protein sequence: CASSILGQGDYEQYF.

CDR3 coding DNA: TGTGCCAGCAGCGTAGGGTTTGGGAGGATGGTCGGGAATGAGCAGTTCTTC. Encoded protein: CASSVGFGRMVGNEQFF. V gene TRBV9 combines with J gene TRBJ2-1; D is possibly TRBD2 (6 bases). Per the germline V gene, CDR1 is SGDLS and CDR2 is YYNGEE. The CDR3 length is 17 residues. Trimming cost V 0 bases and J 7 bases, with 20 bases left between them.

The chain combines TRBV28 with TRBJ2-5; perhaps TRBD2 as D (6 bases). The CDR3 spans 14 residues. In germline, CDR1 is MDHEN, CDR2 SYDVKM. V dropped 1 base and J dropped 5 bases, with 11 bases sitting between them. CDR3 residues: CASSLLAVLETQYF. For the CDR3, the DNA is TGTGCCAGCAGTTTATTAGCGGTTCTCGAGACCCAGTACTTC.